This TCR beta chain was captured in a study of blood T cell repertoires in COVID-19. Overall study context: Researchers got acute and convalescent COVID-19 samples from the United States, Italy and Spain. PBMCs, B-cell-depleted T cells, or T cells were the source of the cDNA or gDNA that made up the material.

In the source study's methods: From reference gene primer amplification, estimates of nucleated cell counts were derived. TCRdb keeps only in-frame clones here, not all; method: immunoSEQ multiplex PCR. The V and J calls and the clone size are those of that table, but D and trimming were determined from the DNA. Altogether about 270,000 clones are present, around 83% being singletons, with the ten largest covering approximately 6%. V lost 7 bases, J lost 7 bases, and 10 bases stayed unmatched. Germline CDR1 and CDR2: MRHNA and SNTAGT. This CDR3 spans 14 amino acids. The receptor was derived from a man older than 75 with acute or convalescent COVID-19. The chain is built from TRBV6-4 and TRBJ1-2, with 9 bases aligning to TRBD1. The sequenced sample consisted of peripheral blood. DNA for the CDR3: TGTGCCAGCAACCCGGGATGGGGACAGGGTGGCTACACCTTC. Amino acids: CASNPGWGQGGYTF.